This TCR beta chain is from a study of T cells after yellow fever vaccination (dated by TCRdb to the late 2010s). For the study in its entirety: The SMART-Seq v4 Ultra Low Input RNA kit was used to prepare libraries from fractions with low cell numbers. Bulk TCR alpha and beta repertoires were sequenced longitudinally to track T-cell clones before and after primary and booster YFV17D yellow fever vaccination. Two healthy male donors, one aged 18 to 29 and one aged 30 to 39 years, were included in the cohort. Blood was drawn at multiple timepoints before and after primary and secondary immunization, with bulk PBMC replicates and cell subsets isolated.

Study-wide findings and limitations: Compared with the primary T-cell response, the secondary T-cell response was weaker but faster, peaking on day 5 rather than day 15. A small fraction of clonotypes appeared in both the CD4 and CD8 compartments, likely as a result of convergent recombination. Because the study included only a couple of donors, the extent to which the findings can be generalized is limited. Computational filtering was needed because FACS-sorted repertoires could contain abundant contaminating clonotypes from the bulk population. Most clones expanded after primary vaccination were re-detected after the booster (almost 97% of CD4 and roughly 87% of CD8), suggesting broad memory maintenance.

Sequenced on an Illumina NovaSeq 6000. TCR cDNA was made using 5'RACE template switching, a step that added a universal primer site and unique molecular identifiers. cDNA synthesis was primed from both the TCR alpha and TCR beta constant segments. Libraries were amplified in two PCR steps, with sample barcodes and sequencing adapters added in the second step. Libraries were sequenced on Illumina HiSeq 2500 (2x100 bp) or NovaSeq (2x150 bp). The study's own analysis went as follows. Demultiplexing of reads and collapsing into UMI consensus sequences were performed with MIGEC, and V(D)J alignment was carried out with MiXCR. Clonotypes responding to the vaccine were identified with edgeR on replicate PBMC samples, with the criteria of FDR below 0.01 and a log2 fold change above 5 up to day 15. Bulk clonotypes were assigned CD4 or CD8 identity according to which sequenced CD4 or CD8 repertoire held them at higher abundance. The raw public reads went through TCRdb reprocessing: fastp at Q25, MiXCR clone calling, in-frame beta chains kept. Every entry covers one CDR3 protein and lists the most common genes and DNA from its rows. The V and J calls were not made by the authors but by TCRdb's processing. The sample table lists some 350,000 distinct CDR3 sequences, about 4% of them with a count of one. The ten most abundant clones make up roughly 24% of the sample.

From cysteine to phenylalanine, the CDR3 is 19 amino acids long. The entry retains the CDR3 DNA only, 57 bases that are in frame from base 1. CDR1 and CDR2 were assigned from the germline V gene as MDHEN and SYDVKM. A distance of 21 bases separates the germline ends of V and J, which lose 6 bases and 0 bases respectively. For this clonotype: Its antigen is still unknown. No clone much larger than this one lies a single base away; base qualities are absent.

Per the publication, the treatment or condition label means: live attenuated yellow fever vaccine strain. Two biological replicates of bulk PBMCs were collected at each blood-draw timepoint. A standard Ficoll-Paque protocol was used to isolate PBMCs from peripheral blood. RNA was extracted with TriZol from bulk PBMCs, CD4 and CD8 fractions, and dextramer-positive and dextramer-negative fractions. This TCR was recovered from a man in his late teens or twenties who received the YFV17D yellow fever vaccine. The source material was PBMCs, sampled 5 days after the yellow fever booster vaccination. The receptor chain draws on TRBV28 and TRBJ2-6; the D gene is not confidently resolved. The CDR3 has the sequence CASSGSELRKPSGANVLTF. DNA sequence: TGTGCCAGCAGCGGCAGTGAACTCCGGAAACCCTCTGGGGCCAACGTCCTGACTTTC.